This passage covers 8 T cell receptor beta chains from one sample sequenced in a study of T cells in localized non-small cell lung cancer (dated by TCRdb to the early 2020s). Library construction relied on the immunoSEQ multiplex PCR assay. Imported from immuneACCESS, the table was reduced by TCRdb to in-frame sequences with V and J called. These copies leave out some clones; in studies compared against another copy, an unresolved V gene accounts for under half, and the cause of the remainder is not known. The sample yields 78,000 or so clones; around four fifths were counted once. Over 2.5% of the sample is held by the ten biggest clonotypes. The sample here was peripheral blood, taken before any cancer treatment. Receptor source: a man aged 35 to 69 with stage I lung adenocarcinoma.

The V call is TRBV15, the J call TRBJ2-7, with 7 bases that match TRBD2. The length of the CDR3 is 13 residues. The germline CDR1 and CDR2 sequences are LNHNV and YYDKDF (reference sequence). The junction had 2 bases not matched to a gene; V was cut back by 1 base and J by 5 bases. CDR3 in DNA: TGTGCCACCAGCAGAGTGGGAGGGGACGAGCAGTACTTC. Protein: CATSRVGGDEQYF. The full variable domain, in which reference TRBV15 and TRBJ2-7 provide the parts outside the CDR3, is DAMVIQNPRYQVTQFGKPVTLSCSQTLNHNVMYWYQQKSSQAPKLLFHYYDKDFNNEADTPDNFQSRRPNTSFCFLDIRSPGLGDTAMYLCATSRVGGDEQYFGPGTRLTVT.

V usage is TRBV28 and J usage is TRBJ2-1; D is undetermined. Germline V gene sequence: CDR1 MDHEN, CDR2 SYDVKM. CDR3 length equals 16 residues. Trimming took off 4 bases at V and 1 base at J, with 14 bases between the two ends. CDR3 amino acids: CASSSLASGSYNEQFF. CDR3 DNA sequence: TGTGCCAGCAGTTCCCTCGCTTCTGGGTCCTACAATGAGCAGTTCTTC.

The chain couples TRBV7-9 to TRBJ2-7; D unclear. Trimming pared 6 bases from V and 12 bases from J, leaving 6 bases between. This CDR3 has 8 amino acids. Germline V gene lookup returns CDR1 SEHNR and CDR2 FQNEAQ (reference sequence). As DNA, the CDR3 is TGTGCCAGCAGTCGAAGGTACTTC. Protein sequence: CASSRRYF.

The CDR3 nucleotides are TGTGCCAGCTCACCACCGGTCTCTGGAAACACCATATATTTT. As protein: CASSPPVSGNTIYF. The chain links TRBV18 to TRBJ1-3; D uncertain. Germline CDR1 reads KGHSH; CDR2 reads LQKENI. The CDR3 sequence is 14 residues long. The germline V and J ends were trimmed by 0 bases and 0 bases, with 3 bases remaining between them.

The chain joins TRBV5-1 to TRBJ2-5, with TRBD2 matching 8 bases. This CDR3 contains 15 residues. Germline loops: CDR1 SGHRS, CDR2 YFSETQ. J lost 5 bases, V lost 0 bases, and 6 bases had no gene match. The chain's CDR3 is CASSLVTGGQETQYF. The CDR3 region has the DNA TGCGCCAGCAGCTTGGTTACGGGGGGGCAGGAGACCCAGTACTTC. Using reference TRBV5-1 and TRBJ2-5 for the parts outside the CDR3, the full variable domain is KAGVTQTPRYLIKTRGQQVTLSCSPISGHRSVSWYQQTPGQGLQFLFEYFSETQRNKGNFPGRFSGRQFSNSRSEMNVSTLELGDSALYLCASSLVTGGQETQYFGPGTRLLVL.

V usage is TRBV7-7 and J usage is TRBJ2-5, with TRBD1 identical over 7 bases. There are 15 residues in the CDR3. Germline V lookup: CDR1 SSHAT, CDR2 FNYEAQ (reference sequence). Trimming removed 4 bases from V and 2 bases from J; junction bases left unmatched: 7. CDR3: CASSYHRGRQETQYF. The CDR3 DNA sequence: TGTGCCAGCAGCTACCACAGGGGAAGGCAAGAGACCCAGTACTTC.

The rearrangement links TRBV5-4 to TRBJ1-1, with D unresolved. The germline V gene has CDR1 SGHNT and CDR2 YYREEE (reference sequence). This CDR3 has 13 residues. Trimming took off 4 bases at V and 3 bases at J, with 10 bases between the two ends. The CDR3 DNA is TGTGCCAGCAGCGAGGATCTTGACACTGAAGCTTTCTTT. Translated: CASSEDLDTEAFF.

This rearrangement joins TRBV11-2 to TRBJ2-5, with TRBD2 identical over 8 bases. The J segment lost 5 bases and the V segment lost 1 base, leaving 9 bases of the junction unmatched. Germline assignment: CDR1 SGHAT and CDR2 FQNNGV. CDR3 size: 16 residues. CDR3 region: CASSLGSGRARETQYF. DNA of the CDR3: TGTGCCAGCAGCTTAGGGTCCGGGAGGGCTCGGGAGACCCAGTACTTC.